Detailed here is one T cell receptor beta chain. Its target is unknown. V lost 0 bases and J lost 9, with 7 bases in between. CDR1 is SGDLS and CDR2 is YYNGEE in the germline V gene. This CDR3 has 13 amino acids. UMIs and a universal primer site were added when TCR cDNA was made by 5'RACE template switching. TCRdb reanalysed the 5' RACE reads using MiXCR and keeps one entry per CDR3 protein. The sample shows 340,000 or so distinct CDR3 sequences, around an eighth of them seen only once. This entry belongs to a study of T cells after yellow fever vaccination. Study at large: Preparing low-cell-number fractions relied on SMART-Seq v4 Ultra Low Input. Study observations and caveats: Most primary-vaccination clones recurred post-booster (roughly 96% CD4, more than 85% CD8).

The sequenced sample was CD4+ T cells sorted from PBMCs, obtained 15 days after the yellow fever booster vaccination. The chain joins TRBV9 to TRBJ1-6, with D unresolved. The sequence was collected from a man between 18 and 29 years old who received the YFV17D yellow fever vaccine. The CDR3 protein is CASSVGEGSPLHF. DNA for the CDR3: TGTGCCAGCAGCGTAGGGGAAGGTTCACCCCTCCACTTT.